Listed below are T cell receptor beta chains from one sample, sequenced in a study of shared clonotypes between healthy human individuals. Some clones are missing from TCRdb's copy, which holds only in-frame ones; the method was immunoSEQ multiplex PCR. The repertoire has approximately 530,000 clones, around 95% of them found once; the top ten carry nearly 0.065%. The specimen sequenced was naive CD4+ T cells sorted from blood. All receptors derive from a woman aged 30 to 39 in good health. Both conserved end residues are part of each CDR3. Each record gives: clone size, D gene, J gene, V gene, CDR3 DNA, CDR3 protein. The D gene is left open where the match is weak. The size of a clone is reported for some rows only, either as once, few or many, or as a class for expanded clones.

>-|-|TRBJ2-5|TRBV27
TGTGCCAGCAGTTTCGAGGGTGTAGGGGAGCAGTACTTC
CASSFEGVGEQYF
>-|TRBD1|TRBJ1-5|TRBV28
TGTGCCGGCTCGACAGGGAATCAGCCCCAGCATTTT
CAGSTGNQPQHF
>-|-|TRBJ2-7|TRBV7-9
TGTGCCAGCAGCTCGACAGAAGGTCCCTCCTACGAGCAGTACTTC
CASSSTEGPSYEQYF
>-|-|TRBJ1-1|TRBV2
TGTGCCAGCACGGAGGAAAACACTGAAGCTTTCTTT
CASTEENTEAFF
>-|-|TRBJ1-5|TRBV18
TGTGCCAGCTCACCACGGCCTGGGGGCCAACCTAATAGCAATCAGCCCCAGCATTTT
CASSPRPGGQPNSNQPQHF
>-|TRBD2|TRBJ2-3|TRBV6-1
TGTGCCAGCAGTGCGACTAGCGGGAGTTTTCCCCCAGATACGCAGTATTTT
CASSATSGSFPPDTQYF
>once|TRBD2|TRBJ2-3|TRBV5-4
TGTGCCAGCAGCTTCTTACTAGCGGGAGGGAGCACAGATACGCAGTATTTT
CASSFLLAGGSTDTQYF
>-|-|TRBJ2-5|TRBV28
TGTGCCAGCACGGGTAGCGGAGAGACCCAGTACTTC
CASTGSGETQYF
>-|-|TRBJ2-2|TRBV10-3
TGTGCCATCTCAGGAGACACCAACACCGGGGAGCTGTTTTTT
CAISGDTNTGELFF
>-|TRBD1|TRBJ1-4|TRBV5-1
TGCGCCAGCAGGAGGGATTCAGGGGGCCCCGGGGAAAAACTGTTTTTT
CASRRDSGGPGEKLFF
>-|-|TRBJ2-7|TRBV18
TGTGCCAGCTCACAGGGCGTGGAGGGCTACGAGCAGTACTTC
CASSQGVEGYEQYF
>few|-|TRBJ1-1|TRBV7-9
TGTGCCAGCAGCTTATTGGGGACTGAAGCTTTCTTT
CASSLLGTEAFF
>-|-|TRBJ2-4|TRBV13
TGTGCCAGCAGCTCGGCGCAGGGTGACATTCAGTACTTC
CASSSAQGDIQYF
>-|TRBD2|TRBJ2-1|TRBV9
TGTGCCAGCAGCGCCAGTGGGACTAGGGGGTCCTACAATGAGCAGTTCTTC
CASSASGTRGSYNEQFF
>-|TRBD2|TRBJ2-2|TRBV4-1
TGCGCCAGCAGCCAAGGGAATAGCGGGAGAGTTCGGGAGCTGTTTTTT
CASSQGNSGRVRELFF
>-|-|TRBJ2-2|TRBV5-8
TGTGCCAGCAGCCGACGGTTCGGGGAGCTGTTTTTT
CASSRRFGELFF
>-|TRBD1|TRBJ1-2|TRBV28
TGTGCCAGCAGTTCCGGACAGGGGGCCTATGGCTACACCTTC
CASSSGQGAYGYTF
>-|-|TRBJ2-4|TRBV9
TGTGCCAGCAGCGTAGGTGGGTTTCAAAACATTCAGTACTTC
CASSVGGFQNIQYF
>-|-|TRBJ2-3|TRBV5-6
TGTGCCAGCACCCCGGCGGCCGGCGGACGCACAGATACGCAGTATTTT
CASTPAAGGRTDTQYF
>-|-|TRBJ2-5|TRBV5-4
TGTGCCAGCAGCCCCAGTCGGGCGGGAATCGGAGAGACCCAGTACTTC
CASSPSRAGIGETQYF
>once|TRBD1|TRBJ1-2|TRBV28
TGTGCCAGCAGCCGGGACAGAGTCCGGTATGGCTACACCTTC
CASSRDRVRYGYTF
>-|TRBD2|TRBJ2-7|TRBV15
TGTGCCACCAGCAGAGATACTAGCGGGTACGAGCAGTACTTC
CATSRDTSGYEQYF
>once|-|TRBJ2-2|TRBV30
TGTGCCTGGAGTGTACTGGGGGGCTGGAAGACCGGGGAGCTGTTTTTT
CAWSVLGGWKTGELFF
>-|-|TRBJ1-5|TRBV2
TGTGCCAGCACCCCGACGGGGAGTCAGCCCCAGCATTTT
CASTPTGSQPQHF
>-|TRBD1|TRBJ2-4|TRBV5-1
TGCGCCAGCAGCTTAGGCCGACAGGGGGACATTCAGTACTTC
CASSLGRQGDIQYF
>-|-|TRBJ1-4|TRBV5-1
TGCGCCAGCAGAACGTTAGCCACTAATGAAAAACTGTTTTTT
CASRTLATNEKLFF